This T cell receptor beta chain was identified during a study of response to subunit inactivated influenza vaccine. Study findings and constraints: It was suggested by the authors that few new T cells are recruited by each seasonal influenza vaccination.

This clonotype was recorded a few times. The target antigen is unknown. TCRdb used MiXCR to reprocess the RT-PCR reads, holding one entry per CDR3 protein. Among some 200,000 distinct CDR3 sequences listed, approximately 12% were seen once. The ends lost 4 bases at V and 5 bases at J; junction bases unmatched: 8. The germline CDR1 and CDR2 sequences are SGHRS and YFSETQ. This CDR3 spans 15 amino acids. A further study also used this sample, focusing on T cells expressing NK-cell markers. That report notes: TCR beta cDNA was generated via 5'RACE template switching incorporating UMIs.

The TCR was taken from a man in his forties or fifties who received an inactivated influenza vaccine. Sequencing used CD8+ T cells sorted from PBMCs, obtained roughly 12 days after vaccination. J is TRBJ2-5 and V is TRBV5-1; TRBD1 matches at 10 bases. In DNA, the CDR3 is TGCGCCAGCAGCCTAAGACAGGGGGCTGTGGAGACCCAGTACTTC. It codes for CASSLRQGAVETQYF.